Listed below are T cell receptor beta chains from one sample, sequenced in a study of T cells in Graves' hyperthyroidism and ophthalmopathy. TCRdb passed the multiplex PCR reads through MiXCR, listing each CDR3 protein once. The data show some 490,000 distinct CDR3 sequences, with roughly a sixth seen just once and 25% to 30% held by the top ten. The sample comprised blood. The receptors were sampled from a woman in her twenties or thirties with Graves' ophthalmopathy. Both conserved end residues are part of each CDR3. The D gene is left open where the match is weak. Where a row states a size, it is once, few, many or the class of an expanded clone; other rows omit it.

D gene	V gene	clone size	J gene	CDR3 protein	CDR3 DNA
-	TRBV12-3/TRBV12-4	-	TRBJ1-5	CANLAPRGSNQPQHF	TGTGCCAACCTAGCACCCAGGGGAAGCAATCAGCCCCAGCATTTT
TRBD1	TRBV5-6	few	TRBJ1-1	CASSSTGRSSITEAFF	TGTGCCAGCAGCTCGACAGGGAGAAGTTCGATCACTGAAGCTTTCTTT
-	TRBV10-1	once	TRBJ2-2	CASRENTGELFF	TGCGCCAGCAGAGAGAACACCGGGGAGCTGTTTTTT
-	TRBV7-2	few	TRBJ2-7	CASSVGLAYEQYF	TGTGCCAGCAGCGTTGGTCTTGCCTACGAGCAGTACTTC
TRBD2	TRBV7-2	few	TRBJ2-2	CASSGLAALWNTGELFF	TGTGCCAGCAGCGGACTAGCGGCCCTTTGGAACACCGGGGAGCTGTTTTTT
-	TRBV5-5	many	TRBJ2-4	CASSWQGSKNIQYF	TGTGCCAGCAGCTGGCAGGGCTCCAAAAACATTCAGTACTTC
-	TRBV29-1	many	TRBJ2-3	CTILGADTQYF	TGCACCATCCTGGGGGCAGATACGCAGTATTTT
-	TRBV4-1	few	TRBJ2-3	CASSQDPRSSTDTQYF	TGCGCCAGCAGCCAAGACCCCCGGTCTAGCACAGATACGCAGTATTTT
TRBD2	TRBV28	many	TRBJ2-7	CASSLLGTMDEQYF	TGTGCCAGCAGTTTATTGGGGACTATGGACGAGCAGTACTTC
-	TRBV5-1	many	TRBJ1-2	CASSLQVSNYGYTF	TGCGCCAGCAGCTTGCAGGTTTCTAACTATGGCTACACCTTC
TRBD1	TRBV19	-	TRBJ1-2	CATYRGLRYGYTF	TGTGCCACATACAGGGGCCTTCGGTATGGCTACACCTTC
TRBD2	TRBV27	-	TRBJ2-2	CASSPGLAFGELFF	TGTGCCAGCAGTCCGGGACTAGCCTTCGGGGAGCTGTTTTTT
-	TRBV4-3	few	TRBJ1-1	CASSQDDWQSIPHTEAFF	TGCGCCAGCAGCCAAGATGATTGGCAGTCTATCCCCCACACTGAAGCTTTCTTT
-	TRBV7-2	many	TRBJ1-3	CASSLGGTLFSGNTIYF	TGTGCCAGCAGCTTGGGAGGGACGCTTTTCTCTGGAAACACCATATATTTT
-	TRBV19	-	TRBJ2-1	CASSPLVGGRRNEQFF	TGTGCCAGTAGTCCTCTAGTTGGGGGCCGTAGGAATGAGCAGTTCTTC
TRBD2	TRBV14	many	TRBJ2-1	CASSQATRTSVSYNEQFF	TGTGCCAGCAGCCAAGCAACGAGGACTAGCGTTTCCTACAATGAGCAGTTCTTC